Shown below are 14 T cell receptor beta chains from a single sample sequenced in a study of blood T cell repertoires in COVID-19. Clones were sequenced by immunoSEQ multiplex PCR, and TCRdb holds only the in-frame ones, with some missing. Of 250,000 to 300,000 clones in the sample, roughly 85% are singletons; the top ten hold 2.5% to 3.5%. Sequencing was performed on peripheral blood. The receptors were gathered from a young woman with active or convalescent COVID-19.

CDR3 nucleotides: TGTGCCAGTAGTGGCTCGCGGGGCGAAGGCAATCAGCCCCAGCATTTT. Translating gives CASSGSRGEGNQPQHF. The chain couples TRBV19 to TRBJ1-5; TRBD1 is a possible D gene (5 bases). The CDR3 loop spans 16 amino acids. Germline V gene data show CDR1 as LNHDA and CDR2 as SQIVND (reference sequence). Trimming pared 5 bases from V and 2 bases from J, leaving 16 bases between.

V gene TRBV6-5 combines with J gene TRBJ2-3, with 8 positions matching TRBD1. This CDR3 spans 14 amino acids. Trimming removed 7 bases from V and 4 bases from J; junction bases left unmatched: 7. CDR1 and CDR2 from the germline V gene are MNHEY and SVGAGI. The CDR3 protein is CASKGGRGPDTQYF. The CDR3 region has the DNA TGTGCCAGCAAGGGGGGCAGGGGGCCAGATACGCAGTATTTT.

This clone has just one count. V usage is TRBV7-2 and J usage is TRBJ2-7; 11 positions agree with TRBD2. The CDR3 contains 16 residues. Germline CDR1 SGHTA, CDR2 FQGNSA. Unmatched junction bases numbered 8, after V lost 5 bases and J lost 2 bases. This CDR3 reads CASSPGTSGPTYEQYF. CDR3 sequence (DNA): TGTGCCAGCAGCCCAGGGACTAGCGGTCCTACCTACGAGCAGTACTTC.

The genes are TRBV9 and TRBJ2-3, with TRBD2 identical over 10 bases. The length of the CDR3 is 17 residues. In germline, CDR1 is SGDLS, CDR2 YYNGEE. The J segment lost 0 bases and the V segment lost 3 bases, leaving 7 bases of the junction unmatched. The CDR3 bases are TGTGCCAGCAGCGACCTAACTAGCGGGGTGAGCACAGATACGCAGTATTTT. Protein: CASSDLTSGVSTDTQYF.

The chain combines TRBV5-1 with TRBJ1-4; 7 bases are a match to TRBD1. V was pared by 5 bases and J by 6 bases, with 10 bases of the junction left unmatched. In germline, CDR1 is SGHRS, CDR2 YFSETQ. The CDR3 runs to 15 residues. The CDR3 loop reads CASSHEGGGDEKLFF. DNA for the CDR3: TGCGCCAGCAGTCACGAAGGGGGCGGAGATGAAAAACTGTTTTTT.

This clone is a singleton in its sample. The CDR3 loop reads CASSLAPGQAAPGANVLTF. The CDR3 region has the DNA TGCGCCAGCAGCTTGGCCCCGGGACAGGCTGCTCCTGGGGCCAACGTCCTGACTTTC. The chain employs TRBV5-1 and TRBJ2-6, with 8 bases matching TRBD1. Germline trimming cut 0 bases from V and 2 bases from J; bases unmatched to any gene: 10. The germline CDR1 and CDR2 sequences are SGHRS and YFSETQ. CDR3 length equals 19 residues.

V and J are TRBV7-2 and TRBJ1-2; D unclear. Germline V gene sequence: CDR1 SGHTA, CDR2 FQGNSA. V lost 6 bases and J lost 1, with 9 bases in between. CDR3 length: 13 residues. CDR3 coding DNA: TGTGCCAGCAGAACTGTACTTAACTATGGCTACACCTTC. It translates to CASRTVLNYGYTF.

The CDR3 loop reads CASSRVGLAGAQETQYF. The CDR3 coding sequence is TGCGCCAGCAGCCGAGTGGGGCTAGCGGGGGCCCAAGAGACCCAGTACTTC. The V call is TRBV4-3, the J call TRBJ2-5; 10 nucleotides align to TRBD2. Germline V CDR1 and CDR2: LGHNA, YSLEER. The V segment lost 4 bases and the J segment 1 base; nucleotides outside the gene matches: 9. CDR3 size: 17 residues.

V and J are TRBV4-3 and TRBJ1-2; a possible D gene is TRBD1 (5 bases). V was trimmed by 4 bases and J by 4 bases, leaving 16 bases between them. The CDR3 sequence is 15 residues long. Germline V gene lookup returns CDR1 LGHNA and CDR2 YSLEER. Written as DNA, the CDR3 is TGCGCCAGCAGCCTATCAGCGGGGGGGATCTATGGCTACACCTTC. Its protein is CASSLSAGGIYGYTF.

This chain connects TRBV18 to TRBJ1-2; a possible D gene is TRBD1 (6 bases). Trimming shortened V by 6 bases and J by 2 bases, and 13 bases separated the two germline ends. The V gene's germline CDR1 is KGHSH and CDR2 LQKENI. There are 14 residues in the CDR3. The CDR3 coding sequence is TGTGCCAGCTCTCAACAGGGTGAGAACTATGGCTACACCTTC. As protein: CASSQQGENYGYTF.

This clone was picked up a small number of times. The chain uses TRBV27 and TRBJ1-2; a weak D match, TRBD1 (6 bases). Germline V gives CDR1 MNHEY, CDR2 SMNVEV (reference sequence). The CDR3 has 13 residues. Trimming shortened V by 7 bases and J by 4 bases, and 13 bases separated the two germline ends. DNA of the CDR3: TGTGCCAGCACCGGGGGGGGCCCCTATGGCTACACCTTC. Protein: CASTGGGPYGYTF.

This clone was observed a few times. The J gene is TRBJ1-1, the V gene TRBV5-5, with 7 bases fitting TRBD1. Germline V gene sequence: CDR1 SGHKS, CDR2 YYEKEE (reference sequence). The CDR3 spans 14 residues. With V trimmed by 2 bases and J by 5 bases, 6 bases remained unmatched. The CDR3 here is CASSFTGVQTEAFF. The CDR3 DNA reads as TGTGCCAGCAGCTTCACAGGGGTGCAAACTGAAGCTTTCTTT.

The chain recombines TRBV3-1 (or the pseudogene TRBV3-2) with TRBJ2-7; no clear D gene. The CDR3 totals 14 residues. Germline V gene sequence: CDR1 LGHDT, CDR2 YNNKEL (reference sequence). V was clipped by 1 base and J by 2 bases, with 9 bases between them. The CDR3 region is CASSQGPSPYEQYF. The DNA for the CDR3 is TGTGCCAGCAGCCAAGGCCCAAGCCCCTACGAGCAGTACTTC.

V usage is TRBV19 and J usage is TRBJ1-1; D perhaps matches TRBD1 (6 bases). Germline V gene lookup returns CDR1 LNHDA and CDR2 SQIVND (reference sequence). The ends were cut back, 4 bases at V and 6 bases at J, with 18 bases in the middle. The CDR3 is 15 residues long. This CDR3 is CASSKARIRGSEAFF. The CDR3 coding sequence is TGTGCCAGTAGTAAGGCGCGAATCAGGGGATCTGAAGCTTTCTTT.